This T cell receptor (beta chain) appears in the sequencing data of a study of CD8+ T cells in alopecia areata. Overall study context: A regimen of oral tofacitinib, 5 to 10 mg twice daily, was given to treated patients. General study points: Scalp and blood samples kept many expanded lesional clones throughout tofacitinib.

TCR sequencing used cDNA made by reverse transcription of extracted RNA. Profiling relied on immunoSEQ multiplex PCR, and the TCRdb table lists in-frame clones only, not all of them. In the table there are around 190,000 clones, 60% of which are singletons. The treatment here: oral pan-JAK inhibitor, 5-10 mg twice daily. Collection of lesional scalp punch biopsies and peripheral blood was performed in alopecia areata patients. This clone was picked up a small number of times. Its specificity is unknown. This CDR3 has 13 residues. Germline CDR1 and CDR2: SGHTA and FQGNSA. V dropped 5 bases and J dropped 8; count of bases not matched to a gene: 5.

This material consisted of CD4+ T cells sorted from blood, taken at week 24, from a patient treated with tofacitinib. The rearrangement links TRBV7-2 to TRBJ2-4, with 8 bases lining up with TRBD1. The clonotype was recovered from a human donor with alopecia areata. CDR3 region: CASSRTGWDIQYF. The DNA of the CDR3 is TGTGCCAGCAGCCGGACAGGGTGGGACATTCAGTACTTC.